This T cell receptor beta chain was recovered during a study of response to subunit inactivated influenza vaccine. Whole-study findings and limits: The authors suggested that few new T cells are recruited per seasonal influenza vaccination.

This clonotype was detected a few times. What it binds is unknown. TCRdb independently ran MiXCR on the RT-PCR reads; one entry per CDR3 protein. The sample includes 750,000 to 850,000 distinct CDR3 sequences, around 18% seen only once; the top ten take roughly 11%. The sequence was collected from a man over 45 who received an inactivated influenza vaccine. The specimen comprised PBMCs from blood, sampled more than 4 days after vaccination.

DNA of the CDR3: TGCAGTGCTATGGACGGGACGCTGGGTGAGCAGTTCTTC. Amino acids: CSAMDGTLGEQFF. This chain uses TRBV20-1 with TRBJ2-1; D may be TRBD1 or TRBD2 (5 bases each). Germline assignment: CDR1 DFQATT and CDR2 SNEGSKA (reference sequence). The CDR3 has 13 residues. The ends were cut back, 4 bases at V and 9 bases at J, with 16 bases in the middle.